The 5 T cell receptor beta chains presented below share a single source sample, sequenced in a study of identical twins (dated by TCRdb to about 2016). The library was generated by 5' RACE. For sequencing, an Illumina HiSeq 2000 was employed. The public reads were quality trimmed at Q25 with fastp and then assembled into clones with MiXCR by TCRdb, keeping productive beta chains. Rows are combined by CDR3 protein, so each entry shows the most common genes and DNA. The sample table holds roughly 1,500,000 distinct CDR3 sequences, of which roughly a third were seen once. 0.25% to 0.3% of the sample is in the top ten clones. Sequenced material: cord blood. The receptors derive from a newborn girl in good health.

This clonotype appeared a few times. The chain links TRBV28 to TRBJ2-6; 9 bases match TRBD2. The CDR3 is made up of 16 amino acids. J gave up 4 bases and V 8 bases, and 9 bases lay outside the gene matches. Germline CDR1 MDHEN, CDR2 SYDVKM. In DNA form, the CDR3 reads TGTGCCAGCCTAGCGGGAATCGCCTCCGGGGCCAACGTCCTGACTTTC. This translates into CASLAGIASGANVLTF.

This chain uses TRBV6-1 with TRBJ1-5, with a possible D match to TRBD1 (5 bases). The CDR3 is 12 amino acids. V lost 7 bases and J 5 bases, leaving 9 bases between the germline ends. CDR1 MNHNS and CDR2 SASEGT come from the germline V gene. Here the CDR3 DNA reads TGTGCCAGCAAGGAGGGGCATCAGCCCCAGCATTTT. It encodes CASKEGHQPQHF.

The rearrangement uses TRBV20-1 and TRBJ1-5, with TRBD1 matching 10 bases. The germline gives CDR1 DFQATT, CDR2 SNEGSKA (reference sequence). The CDR3 extends over 16 amino acids. Unmatched junction bases numbered 7, after V lost 5 bases and J lost 0 bases. The CDR3 nucleotides are TGCAGTGCTCCGGACAGGGGGGCTTATAGCAATCAGCCCCAGCATTTT. Translating gives CSAPDRGAYSNQPQHF.

This clonotype was counted a few times. The chain has TRBV19 and TRBJ2-4; a weak D match, TRBD1 (6 bases). The assigned J gene may be wrong: the sequence end matches TRBJ2-7 better. CDR1 is LNHDA and CDR2 is SQIVND in the germline V gene (reference sequence). The CDR3 contains 13 residues. The DNA for the CDR3 is TGTGCCAGTAGTAGATTGACAGGCTACGAGCAGTACTTC. This gives the protein CASSRLTGYEQYF.

Many counts were recorded for this clonotype. This chain links TRBV29-1 with TRBJ1-2; 7 bases agree with TRBD1. The CDR3 is 11 amino acids. V lost 8 bases and J lost 4; bases outside the gene matches: 4. CDR1 and CDR2 (germline): SQVTM, ANQGSEA. The CDR3 DNA sequence: TGCAGCTCAAGGACAGGCTATGGCTACACCTTC. Amino acid sequence: CSSRTGYGYTF.